This T cell receptor beta chain was found in a study of CD8+CD57+ T cells in acquired aplastic anemia (dated by TCRdb to between 2017 and 2018). Regarding the complete study: DNA extracted from sorted CD4+ and CD8+ cells had a mean of around 3.3 ug, with a range of about 0.19 to 27.4 ug. Mean read counts for healthy donor samples were approximately 10 million for CD4+ cells and about 12 million for CD8+ cells. Overall study results and their limits: Patients and healthy controls showed no significant difference in CD8+ Simpson's diversity (P=0.060). Around 28 CD8+ CDR3 sequences were found to be shared between patients and controls, but these sequences appeared to be highly expressed in patients and within the immunodominant clones of the patients.

Genomic DNA was used as template for profiling of TCR beta VDJ combinations and CDR3 sequences. An Illumina HiSeq 2000 was the platform used for TCR repertoire sequencing. The authors processed their data as follows. TRBV/TRBJ rearrangement plots, CDR3 size and DJ length profiles, and Simpson's diversity index were used to evaluate the repertoires. The most abundant DNA sequence in the deep sequencing data was taken as the immunodominant clone. CDR3 amino acid sequences were screened for sharing across subjects and were compared with published repertoires and the VDJdb database. TCRdb reprocessing: public reads trimmed at Q25 with fastp, clones called with MiXCR, in-frame beta chains kept. All rows with the same CDR3 protein become a single entry with the most common DNA and genes. TCRdb, rather than the study authors, made the V and J calls. The sample contains about 190,000 distinct CDR3 sequences, around 59% of them found a single time. The ten largest clones represent roughly 15% of the sample.

TCR repertoires of sorted CD4+ and CD8+ blood T cells from severe aplastic anemia patients and healthy subjects were deep-sequenced in the study. Ficoll-Paque density gradient centrifugation was used to isolate peripheral blood mononuclear cells. Before DNA extraction, CD4+ and CD8+ T cells were sorted by FACS or by magnetic beads. Based on the germline V gene (reference sequence), the CDR1 and CDR2 sequences are LGHDT and YNNKEL. Ends trimmed: V by 0 bases, J by 4 bases; bases unmatched to a gene: 4. Measured from the cysteine to the phenylalanine, the CDR3 is 16 residues long. This entry keeps only the CDR3 DNA: 48 bases, framed from base 1. A word on this clonotype: Which antigen it targets is not known. No much larger clone exists at a distance of one base, and base qualities are not known.

The clonotype comes from a human donor in good health, serving as a control. The chain employs TRBV3-1 and TRBJ2-4, with TRBD2 identical over 9 junction bases. The sample taken for sequencing was sorted CD4+, CD8+, or CD8+CD57+ T cells (not recorded which) from PBMCs. The DNA is as follows: TGTGCCAGCAGCCAAGATCCCCTAGCGGGGAAAAACATTCAGTACTTC. This encodes CASSQDPLAGKNIQYF.